Following are 19 T cell receptor beta chains from one sample sequenced in a study of control samples from healthy donors and cancer patients. Repertoires were generated with immunoSEQ multiplex PCR, while TCRdb's copy carries only in-frame clones and drops some. The data hold approximately 60,000 clones, with just over 90% observed a single time. Sequenced material: PBMCs. These TCRs come from a woman between 45 and 60 years old with colorectal cancer.

In its sample, this clone was seen once. The chain has TRBV18 and TRBJ2-3; 9 positions match TRBD2. The CDR3 has 14 amino acids. Per the germline V gene, CDR1 is KGHSH and CDR2 is LQKENI. V trimming: 6 bases; J trimming: 6 bases; junction bases outside the gene matches: 7. CDR3 DNA: TGTGCCAGCTCGGCCGGGCTAGCGGGGGATACGCAGTATTTT. Translated, it gives CASSAGLAGDTQYF.

This rearrangement joins TRBV18 to TRBJ2-7; 10 bases agree with TRBD2. The length of the CDR3 is 15 residues. V lost 1 base and J lost 6; bases outside the gene matches: 6. Germline-derived CDR1 and CDR2 are KGHSH and LQKENI. The CDR3 nucleotides are TGTGCCAGCTCACCACTCGCTAGCGGGAGCGCCGAGCAGTACTTC. As protein: CASSPLASGSAEQYF.

The chain links TRBV27 to TRBJ2-3; the D is unclear. This CDR3 has 17 amino acids. Trimming pared 4 bases from V and 0 bases from J, leaving 17 bases between. Germline V gives CDR1 MNHEY, CDR2 SMNVEV (reference sequence). The CDR3, as DNA: TGTGCCAGCAGTTCCCATTGGACGGCAGCTAGCACAGATACGCAGTATTTT. As protein: CASSSHWTAASTDTQYF.

The V gene is TRBV5-3, the J gene TRBJ2-1; 9 nucleotides agree with TRBD2. TRBV5-3 is designated an ORF whose function remains uncertain. This CDR3 region has 15 residues. The V and J ends lost 4 bases and 9 bases, in that order; junction bases with no gene match: 11. The CDR3: CARSPVAGVTSEQFF. Written as DNA, the CDR3 is TGTGCCAGAAGCCCCGTAGCGGGGGTTACGAGTGAGCAGTTCTTC.

V gene TRBV19 combines with J gene TRBJ1-1; the D is unclear. The V end was cut by 0 bases, the J end by 1 base, with 12 bases between. Germline assignment: CDR1 LNHDA and CDR2 SQIVND (reference sequence). This CDR3 has 16 residues. In nucleotides, the CDR3 is TGTGCCAGTAGTATAGATGCATTTGCGGAGAACACTGAAGCTTTCTTT. This codes for CASSIDAFAENTEAFF. Using reference TRBV19 and TRBJ1-1 for the parts outside the CDR3, the full variable domain is DGGITQSPKYLFRKEGQNVTLSCEQNLNHDAMYWYRQDPGQGLRLIYYSQIVNDFQKGDIAEGYSVSREKKESFPLTVTSAQKNPTAFYLCASSIDAFAENTEAFFGQGTRLTVV.

This chain uses TRBV15 with TRBJ2-7; D is undetermined. Germline loops: CDR1 LNHNV, CDR2 YYDKDF (reference sequence). V lost 0 bases to trimming and J lost 7 bases, with 10 bases between them. The CDR3 loop spans 13 amino acids. CDR3 residues: CATSRDSQREQYF. The CDR3 bases are TGTGCCACCAGCAGAGATTCCCAGAGGGAGCAGTACTTC.

The V and J genes are TRBV3-1 (or the pseudogene TRBV3-2) and TRBJ1-2, with D hard to call. V was cut by 0 bases and J by 7 bases, with 9 bases left in between. CDR3 length: 13 amino acids. The germline CDR1 and CDR2 sequences are LGHDT and YNNKEL (reference sequence). The CDR3 here is CASSQESVRGYTF. Here the CDR3 DNA reads TGTGCCAGCAGCCAAGAATCAGTTCGTGGCTACACCTTC.

The table lists this clone with a count of one. At one end the junction does not follow the germline gene, possibly because of a read error. This sequence joins TRBV10-3 and TRBJ2-5; TRBD2 matches at 13 bases. Germline lookup yields CDR1 ENHRY and CDR2 SYGVKD. This CDR3 region has 16 residues. The CDR3 spells CAISEGLAGAQGTQYF. DNA for the CDR3: TGTGCCATCAGTGAGGGACTAGCGGGAGCTCAAGGGACCCAGTACTTC.

This chain joins TRBV9 and TRBJ1-4; TRBD1 might be the D (5 bases). The length of the CDR3 is 14 residues. Germline values: CDR1 SGDLS, CDR2 YYNGEE. Trimming stripped 3 bases from V and 8 bases from J, with 14 bases between. DNA of the CDR3: TGTGCCAGCAGCGAGTGGGGCTCGCGGGAAAAACTGTTTTTT. It is translated as CASSEWGSREKLFF.

The rearrangement links TRBV27 to TRBJ2-3; TRBD1 agrees at 7 bases. The CDR3 is made up of 16 amino acids. V gave up 4 bases and J gave up 4 bases; unmatched junction bases: 11. Germline assignment: CDR1 MNHEY and CDR2 SMNVEV (reference sequence). CDR3 protein: CASSWGLAGGADTQYF. CDR3 nucleotides: TGTGCCAGCAGTTGGGGCCTGGCAGGGGGTGCAGATACGCAGTATTTT.

The chain is built from TRBV28 and TRBJ2-5, with TRBD2 matching over 15 bases. CDR1 and CDR2 (germline): MDHEN, SYDVKM. This CDR3 is built from 18 residues. Trimming cost V 6 bases and J 5 bases; bases outside gene matches: 13. CDR3 in amino acids: CASRLGLAGGGRLETQYF. The CDR3 DNA follows: TGTGCCAGCAGACTGGGACTAGCGGGAGGAGGGCGTTTGGAGACCCAGTACTTC.

This chain connects TRBV19 to TRBJ2-3; tentatively, D is TRBD2 (6 bases). CDR1 and CDR2 (germline): LNHDA, SQIVND (reference sequence). Trimming removed 4 bases at V and 5 bases at J, with 13 bases between. The CDR3 totals 14 residues. CDR3 sequence reads: CASSTEGRGDTQYF. CDR3 sequence (DNA): TGTGCCAGTAGTACGGAGGGCCGAGGAGATACGCAGTATTTT.

This chain connects TRBV7-9 to TRBJ1-2; TRBD1 matches 7 bases. This CDR3 comprises 16 residues. The germline V gene encodes CDR1 SEHNR and CDR2 FQNEAQ (reference sequence). The junction had 8 bases not matched to a gene; V was cut back by 1 base and J by 3 bases. The DNA of the CDR3 is TGTGCCAGCAGCTTAGGAGGGGGCGGAGGGGACTATGGCTACACCTTC. Protein: CASSLGGGGGDYGYTF.

V is TRBV9 and J is TRBJ2-5, with D perhaps matching TRBD1 or TRBD2 (7 bases each). The ends were cut back, 0 bases at V and 4 bases at J, with 16 bases in the middle. The germline CDR1 and CDR2 sequences are SGDLS and YYNGEE. The CDR3 is 16 amino acids. This chain's CDR3 is CASSVGAGGVPETQYF. Here the CDR3 DNA reads TGTGCCAGCAGCGTAGGTGCAGGGGGGGTTCCAGAGACCCAGTACTTC.

This chain joins TRBV21-1 and TRBJ1-6; the table's TRBD1 call for D was not verified on the DNA. TRBV21-1 is marked as a pseudogene. CDR3 length: 16 amino acids. The CDR3 sequence is CASSKEPRDKNSPLHF. Written as DNA, the CDR3 is TGTGCCAGCAGCAAAGAACCCAGGGACAAGAATTCACCCCTCCACTTT.

The chain joins TRBV2 to TRBJ2-1; D unclear. The ends were cut back, 5 bases at V and 7 bases at J, with 18 bases in the middle. The CDR3 has 15 amino acids. Per the germline V gene, CDR1 is SNHLY and CDR2 is FYNNEI. The DNA for the CDR3 is TGTGCCAGCAGTCGAGTCGCTTCACACCGGAATGAGCAGTTCTTC. This codes for CASSRVASHRNEQFF.

The chain combines TRBV19 with TRBJ1-5; D unresolved. Germline-derived CDR1 and CDR2 are LNHDA and SQIVND (reference sequence). This CDR3 is 16 amino acids long. V lost 6 bases to trimming and J lost 7 bases, with 22 bases between them. The DNA of the CDR3 is TGTGCCAGTAGACTAAAACAATGGGATCCGCGGCAGCCCCAGCATTTT. Amino acid sequence: CASRLKQWDPRQPQHF.

The chain joins TRBV5-6 to TRBJ2-5; no clear D. V dropped 1 base and J dropped 3 bases, with 10 bases sitting between them. Germline CDR1 SGHDT, CDR2 YYEEEE. The CDR3 has 14 residues. This CDR3 is CASSLSQVKETQYF. The CDR3 DNA sequence: TGTGCCAGCAGCTTGAGTCAGGTGAAAGAGACCCAGTACTTC.

This sequence joins TRBV7-9 and TRBJ2-7, with a possible D match to TRBD2 (6 bases). CDR1 is SEHNR, CDR2 FQNEAQ, per germline (reference sequence). V lost 1 base and J 3 bases, leaving 13 bases between the germline ends. CDR3 length: 15 amino acids. The CDR3 nucleotides are TGTGCCAGCAGCTTAGGAGGCGGGACCAACTACGAGCAGTACTTC. Encoded protein: CASSLGGGTNYEQYF.